The 18 T cell receptor beta chains below were found in one sample sequenced in a study of T cells in Graves' hyperthyroidism and ophthalmopathy. Amplified regions were TCR beta CDR3 sequences from RNA transcripts. In the first-round RT-PCR of the TCR CDR3, the HTBI primer set was used. A single record per CDR3 protein comes from TCRdb applying MiXCR to the multiplex PCR reads. The data show 380,000 or so distinct CDR3 sequences, around 14% seen once. Sample: blood. These receptors all stem from a woman in her 30s with Graves' hyperthyroidism.

This clonotype was detected ten times or more. The rearrangement links TRBV28 to TRBJ1-5; 7 bases agree with TRBD1. Germline V gene data show CDR1 as MDHEN and CDR2 as SYDVKM. Unmatched junction bases numbered 7, after V lost 5 bases and J lost 0 bases. The CDR3 runs 16 residues. The CDR3 loop reads CASSGRDSYSNQPQHF. Here the CDR3 DNA reads TGTGCCAGCAGTGGCCGGGACAGTTATAGCAATCAGCCCCAGCATTTT.

This clonotype was seen repeatedly, ten times or more. The chain is built from TRBV19 and TRBJ2-7, with D possibly TRBD2 on 5 matching bases. Looked up from germline, CDR1 is LNHDA and CDR2 is SQIVND (reference sequence). The CDR3 spans 13 residues. The V end lost 2 bases, the J end lost 4 bases, and 9 bases lay between the germline ends. The CDR3 DNA follows: TGTGCCAGTAGTATACTTTCGGGATACGAGCAGTACTTC. This gives the protein CASSILSGYEQYF.

V usage is TRBV4-2 and J usage is TRBJ1-4; a possible D gene is TRBD1 (6 bases). Germline assignment: CDR1 LGHNA and CDR2 YNFKEQ. The V and J ends lost 0 bases and 7 bases respectively, with 15 bases between them. The length of the CDR3 is 16 residues. This chain's CDR3 is CASSQDVPGAGEKLFF. Written as DNA, the CDR3 is TGTGCCAGCAGCCAAGACGTTCCAGGGGCCGGTGAAAAACTGTTTTTT.

The CDR3 sequence: CASSKTSGNEQFF. In nucleotides, the CDR3 is TGTGCCAGCTCAAAGACTAGCGGGAACGAGCAGTTCTTC. The V call is TRBV18, the J call TRBJ2-1; TRBD2 agrees at 11 bases. Trimming cost V 5 bases and J 10 bases; bases outside gene matches: 4. CDR1 and CDR2 from the germline V gene are KGHSH and LQKENI. The CDR3 loop spans 13 amino acids.

The rearrangement uses TRBV19 and TRBJ1-5; TRBD1 is a possible D gene (5 bases). V shed 8 bases and J shed 7 bases, with 18 bases lying between them. The germline V gene has CDR1 LNHDA and CDR2 SQIVND (reference sequence). The length of the CDR3 is 14 residues. The CDR3 spells CASAGLPGGQPQHF. CDR3 in DNA: TGTGCCAGTGCGGGACTCCCCGGGGGACAGCCCCAGCATTTT.

This clonotype has ten or more counts. This chain's CDR3 is CASSWTGTGGNEQYF. The CDR3 DNA is TGTGCCAGCAGTTGGACCGGGACAGGGGGCAACGAGCAGTACTTC. V and J are TRBV6-2 or TRBV6-3 and TRBJ2-7; TRBD1 agrees at 12 bases. After removal of 4 bases from V and 5 bases from J, the junction contained 6 bases not matched to a gene. Germline CDR1 is MNHEY and CDR2 is SVGEGT. The CDR3 loop spans 15 amino acids.

This clonotype was seen only a few times. This clone may be a read error of a much larger clone one base away. The genes are TRBV12-3 or TRBV12-4 and TRBJ2-3; no clear D. The length of the CDR3 is 11 residues. The ends were cut back, 5 bases at V and 4 bases at J, with 4 bases in the middle. The CDR3 here is CASSRPDTQYF. The CDR3 coding sequence is TGTGCCAGCAGTCGTCCAGATACGCAGTATTTT.

This clonotype was seen only a few times. The J gene is TRBJ2-2, the V gene TRBV6-1; D perhaps matches TRBD1 (5 bases). This CDR3 comprises 15 residues. The V gene's germline CDR1 is MNHNS and CDR2 SASEGT. Trimming pared 8 bases from V and 2 bases from J, leaving 15 bases between. Written as DNA, the CDR3 is TGTGCCAGCTGGCAGGGCAGGCCAAACACCGGGGAGCTGTTTTTT. It yields the protein CASWQGRPNTGELFF.

This clonotype was observed a handful of times. The chain couples TRBV29-1 to TRBJ1-1; a possible D gene is TRBD1 (6 bases). The V and J ends lost 2 bases and 6 bases respectively, with 13 bases between them. The CDR3 is 13 residues long. CDR1 is SQVTM, CDR2 ANQGSEA, per germline. CDR3 amino acids: CSVERGGTPEAFF. CDR3 in DNA: TGCAGCGTTGAAAGGGGGGGGACACCTGAAGCTTTCTTT.

This clonotype was seen many times. The V call is TRBV28, the J call TRBJ1-1; D is unclear. Germline-derived CDR1 and CDR2 are MDHEN and SYDVKM. V shed 8 bases and J shed 0 bases, with 13 bases lying between them. The CDR3 contains 14 residues. The CDR3 loop is CASSPPGMNTEAFF. CDR3 bases: TGTGCCAGCTCCCCTCCCGGGATGAACACTGAAGCTTTCTTT.

In this sample, this clonotype turned up a few times. This rearrangement joins TRBV6-1 to TRBJ2-1; TRBD2 aligns across 13 bases. V lost 6 bases and J lost 6; bases outside the gene matches: 5. The V gene's germline CDR1 is MNHNS and CDR2 SASEGT. This CDR3 is 15 amino acids long. The CDR3 DNA reads TGTGCCAGCAGGGCAGGACTAGCGGGAGTCAATGAGCAGTTCTTC. It translates to CASRAGLAGVNEQFF.

This clonotype was picked up many times. V usage is TRBV28 and J usage is TRBJ2-7, with 10 bases identical to TRBD2. The CDR3 is 15 residues long. The V gene end was trimmed by 6 bases and the J gene end by 3 bases; junction bases not matched to a gene: 8. Germline CDR1 and CDR2: MDHEN and SYDVKM. CDR3 sequence reads: CASRKGTSAGYEQYF. In DNA, the CDR3 is TGTGCCAGCAGGAAAGGGACTAGCGCTGGCTACGAGCAGTACTTC.

This clonotype occurred a few times. V usage is TRBV7-3 and J usage is TRBJ1-2; tentatively, D is TRBD1 (6 bases). The germline V and J ends were trimmed by 4 bases and 1 base, with 16 bases remaining between them. The CDR3 has 16 residues. Looked up from germline, CDR1 is SGHTA and CDR2 is FQGTGA. The CDR3 DNA reads TGTGCCAGCAGCTCCTGGGGGGCGCCGGATAACTATGGCTACACCTTC. It encodes CASSSWGAPDNYGYTF.

This chain links TRBV15 with TRBJ2-5; D is ambiguous. The CDR3 is made up of 15 amino acids. V shed 0 bases and J shed 3 bases, with 11 bases lying between them. Germline loops: CDR1 LNHNV, CDR2 YYDKDF (reference sequence). CDR3 in DNA: TGTGCCACCAGCAGAGATCTGGCAGGTGAAGAGACCCAGTACTTC. This translates into CATSRDLAGEETQYF.

Comment on this clonotype: With a much larger clone just one base away, this may be a read error. The chain joins TRBV11-2 to TRBJ2-7; weak D call: TRBD2 (6 bases). V dropped 3 bases and J dropped 7 bases, with 16 bases sitting between them. Germline V CDR1 and CDR2: SGHAT, FQNNGV. This CDR3 is 14 amino acids long. In DNA, the CDR3 is TGTGCCAGCAGCTTGTGGGACTCCGACGTGGAGCAGTACTTC. This gives the protein CASSLWDSDVEQYF.

This clonotype was counted many times. The rearrangement links TRBV27 to TRBJ2-3, with a weak D call TRBD2 (6 bases). CDR1 and CDR2 from the germline V gene are MNHEY and SMNVEV (reference sequence). The germline V and J ends were trimmed by 7 bases and 2 bases, with 13 bases remaining between them. CDR3 length equals 14 residues. CDR3 DNA: TGTGCCAGCACCCCAGCGGGCCCCACAGATACGCAGTATTTT. Translation gives CASTPAGPTDTQYF.

A note on this clonotype: A much larger clone differs by one base, so this may be a read error. CDR3: CAGSPPGAGGAFEQYF. Written as DNA, the CDR3 is TGTGCCGGCAGTCCCCCGGGGGCGGGAGGGGCCTTCGAGCAGTACTTC. The rearrangement uses TRBV28 and TRBJ2-7; 9 bases align to TRBD2. This CDR3 region has 16 residues. CDR1 and CDR2 (germline): MDHEN, SYDVKM.

This clonotype has more than one count but fewer than ten. The DNA for the CDR3 is TGCAGTGCTGAAAGGAGCTCTGGCACAGATACGCAGTATTTT. It is translated as CSAERSSGTDTQYF. The chain combines TRBV20-1 with TRBJ2-3, with D hard to call. The CDR3 extends over 14 amino acids. Trimming shortened V by 5 bases and J by 1 base, and 13 bases separated the two germline ends. Germline CDR1 DFQATT, CDR2 SNEGSKA (reference sequence).